These 30 T cell receptor beta chains came from one sample sequenced in a study of blood T cell repertoires in COVID-19. Data came from immunoSEQ multiplex PCR; TCRdb stores just in-frame clones and leaves some out. Among 99,000 or so clones, 81% were seen once, and the ten largest hold 30% to 45%. Sequenced input: peripheral blood. Receptors were obtained from a man aged 80 or over with acute or convalescent COVID-19.

The chain uses TRBV11-2 and TRBJ2-3; weak D call: TRBD2 (5 bases). Germline V gives CDR1 SGHAT, CDR2 FQNNGV. The V and J ends lost 3 bases and 2 bases respectively, with 15 bases between them. The CDR3 covers 16 residues. The CDR3: CASSLGGGRHTDTQYF. CDR3 sequence (DNA): TGTGCCAGCAGCTTGGGTGGAGGCAGACACACAGATACGCAGTATTTT.

This clone was seen only a few times. The chain combines TRBV27 with TRBJ1-6; possibly TRBD1 for D (5 bases). The CDR3 has 15 amino acids. Germline V lookup: CDR1 MNHEY, CDR2 SMNVEV (reference sequence). V shed 7 bases and J shed 9 bases, with 19 bases lying between them. CDR3 sequence reads: CASNPFTGSSSPLHF. In DNA form, the CDR3 reads TGTGCCAGCAACCCTTTTACAGGATCATCTTCACCCCTCCACTTT.

This chain uses TRBV12-3 or TRBV12-4 with TRBJ1-2; 7 nucleotides line up with TRBD1. V shed 2 bases and J 7 bases; nucleotides not matched to a gene: 1. The CDR3 spans 12 residues. The CDR3 sequence: CASSLQGVGYTF. The CDR3 DNA reads as TGTGCCAGCAGTTTACAGGGGGTTGGCTACACCTTC.

About this clone itself: Other DNA sequences in this sample translate to the same CDR3. The CDR3 here is CASSREETQYF. CDR3 nucleotide sequence: TGTGCCAGCAGTAGAGAGGAGACCCAGTACTTC. The chain is built from TRBV2 and TRBJ2-5; D gene ambiguous. The CDR3 runs 11 residues. Between the trimmed V and J ends, which lost 5 bases and 5 bases, there was a span of 6 bases. The germline V gene has CDR1 SNHLY and CDR2 FYNNEI.

The rearrangement links TRBV18 to TRBJ1-2; 8 nucleotides match TRBD1. Germline V lookup: CDR1 KGHSH, CDR2 LQKENI. The CDR3 loop spans 14 amino acids. The ends lost 5 bases at V and 0 bases at J; junction bases unmatched: 2. CDR3 coding DNA: TGTGCCAGCTCAGGACAGGGATCTAACTATGGCTACACCTTC. Translating it yields CASSGQGSNYGYTF.

This chain uses TRBV5-6 with TRBJ2-1; 12 positions agree with TRBD2. From germline, CDR1 is SGHDT and CDR2 YYEEEE. The CDR3 consists of 18 residues. V shed 0 bases, J shed 0 bases, and the junction held 4 bases outside the gene matches. The DNA of the CDR3 is TGTGCCAGCAGCTTGGTCCTAGCGGGAGGGAGCTCCTACAATGAGCAGTTCTTC. Encoded protein: CASSLVLAGGSSYNEQFF.

The V call is TRBV27, the J call TRBJ2-7, with D tentatively TRBD1 (6 bases). V was cut by 4 bases and J by 2 bases, with 12 bases left in between. Germline V gene lookup returns CDR1 MNHEY and CDR2 SMNVEV (reference sequence). The CDR3 contains 14 residues. The CDR3 loop is CASSSRTVPYEQYF. DNA of the CDR3: TGTGCCAGCAGTTCCCGGACAGTCCCCTACGAGCAGTACTTC.

This chain joins TRBV6-2 or TRBV6-3 and TRBJ2-1, with 7 bases aligning to TRBD1. The CDR3 spans 14 residues. Germline CDR1 reads MNHEY; CDR2 reads SVGEGT. The ends lost 2 bases at V and 7 bases at J; junction bases unmatched: 5. The CDR3 DNA reads TGTGCCAGCAGTTACACGGGCAGGGGGAATGAGCAGTTCTTC. This translates into CASSYTGRGNEQFF.

The rearrangement uses TRBV2 and TRBJ1-4, with 7 bases fitting TRBD1. V was clipped by 6 bases and J by 4 bases; unmatched bases: 2. CDR3 length: 13 amino acids. Germline V CDR1 and CDR2: SNHLY, FYNNEI. The CDR3 region is CASRGTVNEKLFF. Written as DNA, the CDR3 is TGTGCCAGCAGAGGGACAGTTAATGAAAAACTGTTTTTT. The full variable domain, rest sourced from reference TRBV2 and TRBJ1-4, is EPEVTQTPSHQVTQMGQEVILRCVPISNHLYFYWYRQILGQKVEFLVSFYNNEISEKSEIFDDQFSVERPDGSNFTLKIRSTKLEDSAMYFCASRGTVNEKLFFGSGTQLSVL.

The V and J genes are TRBV18 and TRBJ2-1; 10 bases are shared with TRBD2. The CDR3 length is 16 residues. From germline, CDR1 is KGHSH and CDR2 LQKENI. V shed 3 bases, J shed 2 bases, and the junction held 4 bases outside the gene matches. CDR3 DNA sequence: TGTGCCAGCTCACCGCCTAGCGGGAGAGCCTACAATGAGCAGTTCTTC. Its translation is CASSPPSGRAYNEQFF. Drawing the rest from reference TRBV18 and TRBJ2-1, the complete variable domain is NAGVMQNPRHLVRRRGQEARLRCSPMKGHSHVYWYRQLPEEGLKFMVYLQKENIIDESGMPKERFSAEFPKEGPSILRIQQVVRGDSAAYFCASSPPSGRAYNEQFFGPGTRLTVL.

V is TRBV5-4 and J is TRBJ2-1; 8 nucleotides line up with TRBD2. V lost 0 bases to trimming and J lost 8 bases; unmatched junction nucleotides: 7. The CDR3 has 15 amino acids. CDR1 and CDR2 (germline): SGHNT, YYREEE (reference sequence). CDR3 DNA sequence: TGTGCCAGCAGCTTGGCCGTGAGCGGGAGTTATGAGCAGTTCTTC. Its translation: CASSLAVSGSYEQFF.

The rearrangement uses TRBV11-3 and TRBJ1-2, with 10 bases aligning to TRBD1. V lost 5 bases and J lost 6; bases outside the gene matches: 3. This CDR3 comprises 13 residues. CDR1 and CDR2 (germline): SGHNT, YENEEA. The CDR3 nucleotides are TGTGCCAGCAGCCCCGGGACAGGGGATGGCTACACCTTC. It specifies CASSPGTGDGYTF.

The chain couples TRBV28 to TRBJ2-7; 12 nucleotides match TRBD1. This CDR3 region has 16 residues. V was pared by 11 bases and J by 0 bases, with 11 bases of the junction left unmatched. Germline CDR1 MDHEN, CDR2 SYDVKM. CDR3 DNA sequence: TGTGCCGGAGGGGACAGGGGGCATGTGGGCTCCTACGAGCAGTACTTC. Translation: CAGGDRGHVGSYEQYF.

This clone was counted between two and nine times. The J gene is TRBJ2-7, the V gene TRBV10-3; 11 bases fit TRBD2. The V gene's germline CDR1 is ENHRY and CDR2 SYGVKD. This CDR3 is built from 16 residues. With 2 bases clipped from V and 3 bases from J, the junction kept 6 bases outside the gene matches. This CDR3 is CAISEGTSGAYYEQYF. CDR3 nucleotide sequence: TGTGCCATCAGTGAGGGGACTAGCGGAGCATACTACGAGCAGTACTTC.

Regarding this clone: At one boundary the junction diverges from the germline segment, which might be a read error. The chain couples TRBV3-1 (or the pseudogene TRBV3-2) to TRBJ2-7, with D possibly matching TRBD2 (5 bases). The CDR3 runs to 17 residues. Per the germline V gene, CDR1 is LGHDT and CDR2 is YNNKEL (reference sequence). The CDR3 DNA sequence: TGTGCCAGCAGCCATGACCCCTCGGGAAACCACGACTACGAGCTGTTCTTC. It is translated as CASSHDPSGNHDYELFF.

This clone has just a few counts. The chain uses TRBV6-2 or TRBV6-3 and TRBJ1-1; D is perhaps TRBD1 (6 bases). This CDR3 region has 15 residues. Germline CDR1 reads MNHEY; CDR2 reads SVGEGT. V lost 2 bases to trimming and J lost 0 bases, with 10 bases between them. CDR3 DNA: TGTGCCAGCAGTTACCGACGGACAGTGAACACTGAAGCTTTCTTT. Translated, it gives CASSYRRTVNTEAFF.

This chain uses TRBV2 with TRBJ1-1, with D perhaps TRBD1 (5 bases). The CDR3 is 14 residues long. Between the trimmed V and J ends, which lost 6 bases and 3 bases, there was a span of 14 bases. Germline V gene sequence: CDR1 SNHLY, CDR2 FYNNEI. The CDR3 loop is CASSDGPGDTEAFF. The DNA for the CDR3 is TGTGCCAGCAGCGATGGACCGGGGGACACTGAAGCTTTCTTT. The complete variable domain, with remaining parts taken from reference TRBV2 and TRBJ1-1, reads EPEVTQTPSHQVTQMGQEVILRCVPISNHLYFYWYRQILGQKVEFLVSFYNNEISEKSEIFDDQFSVERPDGSNFTLKIRSTKLEDSAMYFCASSDGPGDTEAFFGQGTRLTVV.

The V gene is TRBV7-2, the J gene TRBJ2-5; D is uncertain. V shed 2 bases and J shed 6 bases, with 16 bases lying between them. Germline-derived CDR1 and CDR2 are SGHTA and FQGNSA. The CDR3 totals 15 residues. This chain's CDR3 is CASSLSISPPKTQYF. The DNA of the CDR3 is TGTGCCAGCAGCTTATCTATATCCCCGCCCAAGACCCAGTACTTC.

CDR3: CASSQARLVTNEQFF. The CDR3 DNA follows: TGCGCCAGCAGCCAAGCGCGACTAGTGACGAATGAGCAGTTCTTC. V usage is TRBV4-3 and J usage is TRBJ2-1; tentatively, D is TRBD2 (6 bases). The CDR3 length is 15 residues. With 1 base removed from V and 7 bases from J, the gap between germline ends came to 14 bases. Germline loops: CDR1 LGHNA, CDR2 YSLEER.

The V gene is TRBV5-1, the J gene TRBJ1-4; D ambiguous. CDR3 length: 15 residues. Germline V lookup: CDR1 SGHRS, CDR2 YFSETQ. Trimming removed 0 bases at V and 8 bases at J, with 14 bases between. The CDR3: CASSLGASPEEKLFF. For the CDR3, the DNA is TGCGCCAGCAGCTTGGGAGCATCCCCCGAGGAAAAACTGTTTTTT.

The chain recombines TRBV5-4 with TRBJ2-1, with 8 bases matching TRBD2. The CDR3 has 16 amino acids. The germline gives CDR1 SGHNT, CDR2 YYREEE (reference sequence). The V gene end was trimmed by 4 bases and the J gene end by 0 bases; junction bases not matched to a gene: 6. The CDR3 region has the DNA TGTGCCAGCAGCCGAGACAGCGGGAGCTCCTACAATGAGCAGTTCTTC. Its protein is CASSRDSGSSYNEQFF.

This chain links TRBV5-1 with TRBJ2-3; 12 positions match TRBD1. Germline-derived CDR1 and CDR2 are SGHRS and YFSETQ. This CDR3 is 20 amino acids long. J was trimmed by 0 bases and V by 4 bases; bases with no gene match: 15. CDR3 sequence reads: CASSLYGTGGAPSSTDTQYF. The CDR3 region has the DNA TGCGCCAGCAGCCTGTATGGGACAGGGGGCGCGCCTTCTAGCACAGATACGCAGTATTTT.

The V gene is TRBV28, the J gene TRBJ1-1; 8 bases agree with TRBD1. CDR3 length equals 13 residues. CDR1 and CDR2 from the germline V gene are MDHEN and SYDVKM. Germline trimming cut 7 bases from V and 7 bases from J; bases unmatched to any gene: 8. CDR3 in amino acids: CASTYDRGGEAFF. The CDR3 DNA reads as TGTGCCAGCACTTACGACAGGGGTGGTGAAGCTTTCTTT.

J is TRBJ2-5 and V is TRBV29-1; D might be TRBD2 (6 bases). V lost 4 bases, J lost 4 bases, and 10 bases lay in between. CDR1 is SQVTM and CDR2 is ANQGSEA in the germline V gene. CDR3 length: 12 amino acids. CDR3: CSVGRDTETQYF. For the CDR3, the DNA is TGCAGCGTTGGGCGGGATACAGAGACCCAGTACTTC.

This chain connects TRBV27 to TRBJ1-5; TRBD1 is a possible D gene (5 bases). The CDR3 is made up of 17 amino acids. Germline lookup yields CDR1 MNHEY and CDR2 SMNVEV (reference sequence). V was pared by 5 bases and J by 4 bases, with 21 bases between. CDR3: CASSPTVTGGGNQPQHF. As DNA, the CDR3 is TGTGCCAGCAGTCCAACCGTCACCGGGGGGGGTAATCAGCCCCAGCATTTT.

V is TRBV19 and J is TRBJ1-1; tentative D call: TRBD1 (5 bases). Germline V gene sequence: CDR1 LNHDA, CDR2 SQIVND (reference sequence). The CDR3 loop spans 13 amino acids. V gave up 8 bases and J gave up 4 bases, with 14 bases separating them. CDR3 protein: CASCGTGGTEAFF. As DNA, the CDR3 is TGTGCCAGTTGTGGGACTGGAGGCACTGAAGCTTTCTTT. Drawing the rest from reference TRBV19 and TRBJ1-1, the complete variable domain is DGGITQSPKYLFRKEGQNVTLSCEQNLNHDAMYWYRQDPGQGLRLIYYSQIVNDFQKGDIAEGYSVSREKKESFPLTVTSAQKNPTAFYLCASCGTGGTEAFFGQGTRLTVV.

The V call is TRBV3-1 (or the pseudogene TRBV3-2), the J call TRBJ2-3, with 14 bases fitting TRBD2. Germline V gene sequence: CDR1 LGHDT, CDR2 YNNKEL (reference sequence). V gave up 4 bases and J gave up 0 bases; unmatched junction bases: 6. This CDR3 spans 18 amino acids. CDR3 nucleotides: TGTGCCAGCAGCCGAGGGACTAGCGGGGGACCTAGCACAGATACGCAGTATTTT. Translation: CASSRGTSGGPSTDTQYF.

This chain joins TRBV2 and TRBJ2-5; 11 nucleotides match TRBD2. V shed 6 bases, J shed 1 base, and the junction held 16 bases outside the gene matches. This CDR3 comprises 19 residues. The germline V gene encodes CDR1 SNHLY and CDR2 FYNNEI. The chain's CDR3 is CASRNSPAPSGRTQETQYF. The CDR3 region has the DNA TGTGCCAGCAGGAATTCTCCCGCTCCTAGCGGGAGGACCCAAGAGACCCAGTACTTC.

This clone was seen just once. This chain uses TRBV4-3 with TRBJ2-3, with 7 bases fitting TRBD1. Germline loops: CDR1 LGHNA, CDR2 YSLEER. The CDR3 totals 15 residues. V shed 4 bases, J shed 6 bases, and the junction held 10 bases outside the gene matches. CDR3 residues: CASSLDRSLGDTQYF. CDR3 in DNA: TGCGCCAGCAGCCTGGACAGGTCCCTTGGGGATACGCAGTATTTT.

The chain recombines TRBV28 with TRBJ2-6; D is uncertain. The V end lost 8 bases, the J end lost 1 base, and 6 bases lay between the germline ends. The germline V gene has CDR1 MDHEN and CDR2 SYDVKM. The CDR3 runs to 13 residues. The CDR3 region is CASLRSGANVLTF. The CDR3 region has the DNA TGTGCCAGCCTTAGATCTGGGGCCAACGTCCTGACTTTC.